Presented here are 20 T cell receptor beta chains from one specimen sequenced in a study of T cell changes during pregnancy in multiple sclerosis. Produced via immunoSEQ multiplex PCR; TCRdb's table is partial and in-frame only. The data hold tens of thousands of clones, with 85% to 95% observed a single time. The sequenced sample was peripheral blood, obtained in the first trimester of pregnancy. These receptors all stem from a female donor with multiple sclerosis, enrolled in a pregnancy study.

This chain uses TRBV6-1 with TRBJ2-5, with TRBD2 matching over 14 bases. The CDR3 loop spans 16 amino acids. J was trimmed by 2 bases and V by 3 bases; bases with no gene match: 2. Germline loops: CDR1 MNHNS, CDR2 SASEGT. The CDR3 sequence is CASSETSGGGQETQYF. CDR3 nucleotide sequence: TGTGCCAGCAGTGAGACTAGCGGGGGGGGGCAAGAGACCCAGTACTTC.

The CDR3 spells CASSFSGGRGQPQHF. In DNA form, the CDR3 reads TGTGCCAGCAGTTTCTCTGGGGGCAGGGGTCAGCCCCAGCATTTT. V usage is TRBV27 and J usage is TRBJ1-5; TRBD1 is a possible D gene (6 bases). This CDR3 is built from 15 residues. Germline V CDR1 and CDR2: MNHEY, SMNVEV (reference sequence). V shed 3 bases and J shed 6 bases, with 15 bases lying between them.

This clone was found once. This chain connects TRBV14 to TRBJ2-1; TRBD2 matches at 12 bases. Germline lookup yields CDR1 SGHDN and CDR2 FVKESK. The V segment lost 4 bases and the J segment 7 bases; nucleotides outside the gene matches: 5. The length of the CDR3 is 15 residues. The chain's CDR3 is CASSLMLAGGNEQFF. CDR3 DNA sequence: TGTGCCAGCAGCCTAATGCTAGCGGGAGGGAATGAGCAGTTCTTC.

This chain connects TRBV5-1 to TRBJ2-1, with 10 bases matching TRBD2. Germline V gene data show CDR1 as SGHRS and CDR2 as YFSETQ. The V segment lost 0 bases and the J segment 8 bases; nucleotides outside the gene matches: 5. CDR3 length equals 15 residues. This CDR3 is CASSLEASGSYEQFF. The CDR3 DNA is TGCGCCAGCAGCTTGGAGGCTAGCGGGAGTTATGAGCAGTTCTTC.

The rearrangement links TRBV5-1 to TRBJ1-3; no reliable D call. The CDR3 runs to 16 residues. The germline V gene encodes CDR1 SGHRS and CDR2 YFSETQ. V shed 0 bases and J shed 3 bases, with 13 bases lying between them. The CDR3 loop is CASSLAGSSVGNTIYF. The CDR3 DNA sequence: TGCGCCAGCAGCTTGGCGGGGAGTTCGGTTGGAAACACCATATATTTT.

CDR3 residues: CASSFGDREGETQYF. DNA for the CDR3: TGTGCCAGCAGCTTCGGGGACAGGGAGGGAGAGACCCAGTACTTC. The chain joins TRBV7-9 to TRBJ2-5; 9 nucleotides agree with TRBD1. V was pared by 3 bases and J by 4 bases, with 6 bases of the junction left unmatched. The CDR3 is 15 amino acids. Germline V gives CDR1 SEHNR, CDR2 FQNEAQ (reference sequence).

CDR3 amino acids: CASSYSAGWGNEKLFF. The CDR3, as DNA: TGTGCCAGCAGTTACTCAGCGGGTTGGGGTAATGAAAAACTGTTTTTT. J is TRBJ1-4 and V is TRBV6-5; D ambiguous. The CDR3 contains 16 residues. The germline V gene encodes CDR1 MNHEY and CDR2 SVGAGI. With 0 bases removed from V and 4 bases from J, the gap between germline ends came to 12 bases.

The chain combines TRBV19 with TRBJ2-7, with a weak D call TRBD1 (5 bases). CDR3 length equals 13 residues. Germline V CDR1 and CDR2: LNHDA, SQIVND (reference sequence). The germline V and J ends were trimmed by 3 bases and 0 bases, with 6 bases remaining between them. The CDR3 region has the DNA TGTGCCAGTAGTATCCAGGGCTCCTACGAGCAGTACTTC. Translation: CASSIQGSYEQYF. The full variable domain, with the rest looked up from reference TRBV19 and TRBJ2-7, is DGGITQSPKYLFRKEGQNVTLSCEQNLNHDAMYWYRQDPGQGLRLIYYSQIVNDFQKGDIAEGYSVSREKKESFPLTVTSAQKNPTAFYLCASSIQGSYEQYFGPGTRLTVT.

The V and J genes are TRBV2 and TRBJ1-2, with no clear D. The V end lost 0 bases, the J end lost 2 bases, and 10 bases lay between the germline ends. Germline CDR1 reads SNHLY; CDR2 reads FYNNEI. The CDR3 totals 15 residues. CDR3 loop: CASSEASNRNYGYTF. The CDR3 coding sequence is TGTGCCAGCAGTGAAGCTTCGAACAGAAACTATGGCTACACCTTC.

The chain couples TRBV28 to TRBJ2-2, with TRBD2 matching over 11 bases. The CDR3 consists of 17 residues. V gave up 2 bases and J gave up 5 bases; unmatched junction bases: 7. Per germline, CDR1 MDHEN and CDR2 SYDVKM. CDR3 sequence: CASSLGLAGGPTGELFF. CDR3 sequence (DNA): TGTGCCAGCAGTTTAGGTCTAGCGGGAGGTCCGACCGGGGAGCTGTTTTTT. Using reference TRBV28 and TRBJ2-2 for the parts outside the CDR3, the full variable domain is DVKVTQSSRYLVKRTGEKVFLECVQDMDHENMFWYRQDPGLGLRLIYFSYDVKMKEKGDIPEGYSVSREKKERFSLILESASTNQTSMYLCASSLGLAGGPTGELFFGEGSRLTVL.

This chain connects TRBV7-9 to TRBJ1-4; D is possibly TRBD1 (6 bases). Germline V gene data show CDR1 as SEHNR and CDR2 as FQNEAQ (reference sequence). CDR3 length equals 17 residues. Trimming removed 10 bases at V and 0 bases at J, with 21 bases between. Here the CDR3 reads CAIRSRDTIATNEKLFF. The DNA for the CDR3 is TGTGCCATCCGATCCCGGGACACCATTGCAACTAATGAAAAACTGTTTTTT.

The table lists this clone with a count of one. The V gene is TRBV9, the J gene TRBJ1-3; TRBD1 is a possible D gene (5 bases). Per the germline V gene, CDR1 is SGDLS and CDR2 is YYNGEE. Trimming cost V 0 bases and J 2 bases, with 9 bases left between them. The CDR3 length is 15 residues. As DNA, the CDR3 is TGTGCCAGCAGCGTAGCCGGGGGTACTGGAAACACCATATATTTT. This gives the protein CASSVAGGTGNTIYF. The whole variable domain, filled in from reference TRBV9 and TRBJ1-3, reads DSGVTQTPKHLITATGQRVTLRCSPRSGDLSVYWYQQSLDQGLQFLIQYYNGEERAKGNILERFSAQQFPDLHSELNLSSLELGDSALYFCASSVAGGTGNTIYFGEGSWLTVV.

V usage is TRBV27 and J usage is TRBJ1-2; D may be TRBD1 (5 bases). V gave up 5 bases and J gave up 4 bases, with 11 bases separating them. The CDR3 consists of 13 residues. From germline, CDR1 is MNHEY and CDR2 SMNVEV (reference sequence). In nucleotides, the CDR3 is TGTGCCAGCAGTCGCGGGGCCTTCTATGGCTACACCTTC. Protein product: CASSRGAFYGYTF.

The chain recombines TRBV7-3 with TRBJ2-5; 11 positions match TRBD2. J was trimmed by 2 bases and V by 1 base; bases with no gene match: 3. This CDR3 comprises 16 residues. In germline, CDR1 is SGHTA, CDR2 FQGTGA. CDR3 nucleotides: TGTGCCAGCAGCTTAAGGGGACTAGCGGATCAAGAGACCCAGTACTTC. Amino acid sequence: CASSLRGLADQETQYF.

The chain carries TRBV14 and TRBJ2-3; 9 nucleotides align to TRBD2. V shed 0 bases and J 5 bases; nucleotides not matched to a gene: 21. CDR1 SGHDN and CDR2 FVKESK come from the germline V gene. The CDR3 contains 21 residues. The CDR3 coding sequence is TGTGCCAGCAGCCAAGATCTGGTCTCCCAAAGGGCTAGCGGGAAGGGAGATACGCAGTATTTT. This encodes CASSQDLVSQRASGKGDTQYF.

In its sample, this clone was seen a few times. The V and J genes are TRBV4-1 and TRBJ2-7; D may be TRBD2 (5 bases). V was clipped by 1 base and J by 5 bases, with 12 bases between them. Germline loops: CDR1 MGHRA, CDR2 YSYEKL. The length of the CDR3 is 14 residues. The CDR3 spells CASSQGGYGDEQYF. DNA for the CDR3: TGCGCCAGCAGCCAAGGGGGTTACGGGGACGAGCAGTACTTC.

The chain carries TRBV6-5 and TRBJ2-3, with D maybe TRBD1 (6 bases). The CDR3 is 14 residues long. Trimming cost V 5 bases and J 10 bases, with 19 bases left between them. Looked up from germline, CDR1 is MNHEY and CDR2 is SVGAGI. In DNA, the CDR3 is TGTGCCAGCAGTCCCGGGACAATGGAATACTCGCAGTATTTT. This sequence encodes CASSPGTMEYSQYF.

V gene TRBV19 combines with J gene TRBJ2-1; 13 nucleotides line up with TRBD2. V dropped 4 bases and J dropped 4; count of bases not matched to a gene: 1. Germline V gene lookup returns CDR1 LNHDA and CDR2 SQIVND (reference sequence). The CDR3 runs 15 residues. This CDR3 is CASSTTSGRYNEQFF. CDR3 DNA: TGTGCCAGTAGTACGACTAGCGGGAGGTACAATGAGCAGTTCTTC.

J is TRBJ2-1 and V is TRBV5-5; 7 positions match TRBD2. This CDR3 is 16 amino acids long. Germline V gene lookup returns CDR1 SGHKS and CDR2 YYEKEE (reference sequence). V was pared by 2 bases and J by 0 bases, with 5 bases of the junction left unmatched. The CDR3 loop reads CASSFLLAVSYNEQFF. As DNA, the CDR3 is TGTGCCAGCAGCTTCCTTCTAGCGGTCTCCTACAATGAGCAGTTCTTC.

V usage is TRBV4-1 and J usage is TRBJ2-7; D possibly corresponds to TRBD1 (7 bases). In germline, CDR1 is MGHRA, CDR2 YSYEKL. The CDR3 totals 15 residues. Trimming removed 3 bases at V and 3 bases at J, with 15 bases between. CDR3 amino acids: CASSQGGQLYYEQYF. The CDR3 coding sequence is TGCGCCAGCAGCCAGGGGGGACAGCTCTACTACGAGCAGTACTTC.